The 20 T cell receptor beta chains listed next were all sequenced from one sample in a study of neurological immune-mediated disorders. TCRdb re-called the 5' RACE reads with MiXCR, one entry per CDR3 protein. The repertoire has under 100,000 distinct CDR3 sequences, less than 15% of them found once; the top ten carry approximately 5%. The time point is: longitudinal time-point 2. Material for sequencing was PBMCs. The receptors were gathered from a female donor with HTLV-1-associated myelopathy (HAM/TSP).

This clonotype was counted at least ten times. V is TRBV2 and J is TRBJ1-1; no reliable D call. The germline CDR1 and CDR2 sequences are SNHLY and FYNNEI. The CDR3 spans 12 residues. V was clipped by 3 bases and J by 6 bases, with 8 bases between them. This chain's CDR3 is CASSDKGAEAFF. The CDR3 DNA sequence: TGTGCCAGCAGTGATAAGGGTGCTGAAGCTTTCTTT.

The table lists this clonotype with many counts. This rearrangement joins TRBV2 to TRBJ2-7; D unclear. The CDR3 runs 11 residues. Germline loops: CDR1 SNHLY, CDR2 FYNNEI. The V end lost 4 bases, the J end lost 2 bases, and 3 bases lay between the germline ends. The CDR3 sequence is CASSGAYEQYF. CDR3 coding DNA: TGTGCCAGCAGTGGGGCCTACGAGCAGTACTTC.

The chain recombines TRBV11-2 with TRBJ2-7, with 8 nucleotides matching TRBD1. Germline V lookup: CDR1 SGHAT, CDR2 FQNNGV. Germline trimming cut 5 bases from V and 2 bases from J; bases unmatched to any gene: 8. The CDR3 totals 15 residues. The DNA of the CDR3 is TGTGCCAGCAGCCTAGGGGACAGGTGGACCTACGAGCAGTACTTC. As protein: CASSLGDRWTYEQYF.

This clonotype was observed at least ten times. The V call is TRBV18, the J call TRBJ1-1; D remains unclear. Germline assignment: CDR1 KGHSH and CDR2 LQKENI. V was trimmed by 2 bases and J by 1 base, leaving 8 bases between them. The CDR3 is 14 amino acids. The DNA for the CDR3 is TGTGCCAGCTCACCAAAGGAGTCGAACACTGAAGCTTTCTTT. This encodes CASSPKESNTEAFF. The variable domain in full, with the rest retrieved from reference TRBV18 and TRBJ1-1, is NAGVMQNPRHLVRRRGQEARLRCSPMKGHSHVYWYRQLPEEGLKFMVYLQKENIIDESGMPKERFSAEFPKEGPSILRIQQVVRGDSAAYFCASSPKESNTEAFFGQGTRLTVV.

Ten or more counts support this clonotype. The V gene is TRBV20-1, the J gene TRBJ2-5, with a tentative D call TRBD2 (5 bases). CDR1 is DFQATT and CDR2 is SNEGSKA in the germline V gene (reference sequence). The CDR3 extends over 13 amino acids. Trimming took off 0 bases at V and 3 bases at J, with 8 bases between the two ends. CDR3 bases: TGCAGTGCTAGAGATCTGACTAAAGAGACCCAGTACTTC. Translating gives CSARDLTKETQYF.

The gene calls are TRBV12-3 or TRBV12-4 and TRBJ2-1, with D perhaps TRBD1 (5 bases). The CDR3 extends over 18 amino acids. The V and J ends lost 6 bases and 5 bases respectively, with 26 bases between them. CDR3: CASRSFRASNLADNEQFF. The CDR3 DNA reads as TGTGCCAGCAGGTCGTTCAGGGCTTCAAATTTGGCTGACAATGAGCAGTTCTTC.

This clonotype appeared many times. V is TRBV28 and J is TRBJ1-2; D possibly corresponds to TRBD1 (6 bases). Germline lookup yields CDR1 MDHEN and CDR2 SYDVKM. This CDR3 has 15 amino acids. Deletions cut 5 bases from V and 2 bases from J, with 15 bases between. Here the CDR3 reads CASSETGNSNYGYTF. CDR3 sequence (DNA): TGTGCCAGCAGTGAGACAGGCAATTCGAACTATGGCTACACCTTC.

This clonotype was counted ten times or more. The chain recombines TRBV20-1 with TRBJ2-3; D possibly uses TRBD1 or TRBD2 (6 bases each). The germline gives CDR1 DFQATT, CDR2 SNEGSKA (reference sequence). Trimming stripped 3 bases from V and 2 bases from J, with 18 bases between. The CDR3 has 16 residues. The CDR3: CSASSHGGLNTDTQYF. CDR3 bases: TGCAGTGCTAGTTCGCACGGGGGCCTTAACACAGATACGCAGTATTTT.

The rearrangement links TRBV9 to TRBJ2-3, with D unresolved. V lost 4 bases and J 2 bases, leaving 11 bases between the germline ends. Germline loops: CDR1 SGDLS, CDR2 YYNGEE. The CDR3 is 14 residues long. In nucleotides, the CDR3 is TGTGCCAGCAGCCCCCTACCTTTCACAGATACGCAGTATTTT. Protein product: CASSPLPFTDTQYF.

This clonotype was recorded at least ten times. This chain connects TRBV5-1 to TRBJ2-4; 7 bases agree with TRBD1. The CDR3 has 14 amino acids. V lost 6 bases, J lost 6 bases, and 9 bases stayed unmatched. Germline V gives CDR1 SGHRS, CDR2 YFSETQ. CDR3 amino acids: CASNPGTVINIQYF. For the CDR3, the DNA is TGCGCCAGCAACCCCGGGACAGTTATAAACATTCAGTACTTC.

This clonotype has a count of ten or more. The CDR3 is CASSLNGETQYF. Here the CDR3 DNA reads TGTGCCAGCAGCTTAAACGGAGAGACCCAGTACTTC. The chain carries TRBV7-8 and TRBJ2-5; D not certain. The CDR3 has 12 residues. V dropped 2 bases and J dropped 4 bases, with 5 bases sitting between them. Per the germline V gene, CDR1 is SGHVS and CDR2 is FQNEAQ.

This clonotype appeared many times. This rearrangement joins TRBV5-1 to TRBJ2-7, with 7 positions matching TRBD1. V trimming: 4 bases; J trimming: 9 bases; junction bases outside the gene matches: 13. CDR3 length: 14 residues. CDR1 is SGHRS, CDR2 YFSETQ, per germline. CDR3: CASSRDPGTEGQYF. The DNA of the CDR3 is TGCGCCAGCAGCCGGGACCCAGGGACAGAAGGGCAGTACTTC.

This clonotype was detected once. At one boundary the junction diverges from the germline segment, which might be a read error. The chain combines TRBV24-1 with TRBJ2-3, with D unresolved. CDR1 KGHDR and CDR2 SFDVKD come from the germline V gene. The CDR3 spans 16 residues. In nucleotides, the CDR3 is TGTGCCACCAGTGATCCTGGGCAGCCCAACACACATACGCAGTATTTT. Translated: CATSDPGQPNTHTQYF.

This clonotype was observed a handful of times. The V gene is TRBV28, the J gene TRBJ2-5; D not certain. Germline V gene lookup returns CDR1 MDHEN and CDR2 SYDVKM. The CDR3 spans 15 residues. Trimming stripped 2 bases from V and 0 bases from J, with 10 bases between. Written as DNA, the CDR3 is TGTGCCAGCAGTTTAGGACGTCTGTACCAAGAGACCCAGTACTTC. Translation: CASSLGRLYQETQYF. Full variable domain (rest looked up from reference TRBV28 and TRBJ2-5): DVKVTQSSRYLVKRTGEKVFLECVQDMDHENMFWYRQDPGLGLRLIYFSYDVKMKEKGDIPEGYSVSREKKERFSLILESASTNQTSMYLCASSLGRLYQETQYFGPGTRLLVL.

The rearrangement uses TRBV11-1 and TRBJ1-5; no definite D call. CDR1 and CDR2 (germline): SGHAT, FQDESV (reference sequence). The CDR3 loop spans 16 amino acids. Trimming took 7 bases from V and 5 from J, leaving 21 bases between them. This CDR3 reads CASTPCPGLLYQPQHF. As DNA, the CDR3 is TGTGCCAGCACCCCCTGTCCGGGATTGCTTTATCAGCCCCAGCATTTT.

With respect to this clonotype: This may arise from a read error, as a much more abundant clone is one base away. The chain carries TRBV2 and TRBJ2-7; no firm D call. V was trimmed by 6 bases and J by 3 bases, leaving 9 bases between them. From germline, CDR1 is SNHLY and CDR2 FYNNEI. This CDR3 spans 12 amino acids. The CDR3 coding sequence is TGTGCCAGCAGACCACTTAACTACGAGCAGTACTTC. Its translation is CASRPLNYEQYF.

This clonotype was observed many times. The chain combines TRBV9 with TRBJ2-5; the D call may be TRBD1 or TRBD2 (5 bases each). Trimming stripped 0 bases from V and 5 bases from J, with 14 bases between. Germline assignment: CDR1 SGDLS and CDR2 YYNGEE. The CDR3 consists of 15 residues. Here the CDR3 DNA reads TGTGCCAGCAGCGTAGCTCCGACTAAGGGGGAGACCCAGTACTTC. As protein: CASSVAPTKGETQYF.

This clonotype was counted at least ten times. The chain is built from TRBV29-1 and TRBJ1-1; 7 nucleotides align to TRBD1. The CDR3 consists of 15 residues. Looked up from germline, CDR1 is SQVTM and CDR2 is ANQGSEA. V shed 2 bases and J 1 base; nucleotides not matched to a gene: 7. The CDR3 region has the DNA TGCAGCGTTGAATATAGCGGGACAGCGAACACTGAAGCTTTCTTT. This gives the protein CSVEYSGTANTEAFF. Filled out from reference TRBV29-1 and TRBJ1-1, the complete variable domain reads SAVISQKPSRDICQRGTSLTIQCQVDSQVTMMFWYRQQPGQSLTLIATANQGSEATYESGFVIDKFPISRPNLTFSTLTVSNMSPEDSSIYLCSVEYSGTANTEAFFGQGTRLTVV.

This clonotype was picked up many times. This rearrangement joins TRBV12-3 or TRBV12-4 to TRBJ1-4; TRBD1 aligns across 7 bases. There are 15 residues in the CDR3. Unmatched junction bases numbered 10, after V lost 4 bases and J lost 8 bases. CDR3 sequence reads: CASSSQGPFWEKLFF. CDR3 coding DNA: TGTGCCAGCAGTTCACAGGGGCCTTTTTGGGAAAAACTGTTTTTT.

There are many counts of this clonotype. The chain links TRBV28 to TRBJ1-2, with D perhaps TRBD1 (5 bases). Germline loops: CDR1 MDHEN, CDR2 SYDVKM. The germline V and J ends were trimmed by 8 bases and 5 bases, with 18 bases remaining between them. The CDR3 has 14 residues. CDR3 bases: TGTGCCAGCCGGACCCCGCGGGGCCTTTATGGCTACACCTTC. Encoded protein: CASRTPRGLYGYTF.